These 22 T cell receptor beta chains were sequenced from one sample in a study of blood T cell repertoires in COVID-19. Data came from immunoSEQ multiplex PCR; TCRdb stores just in-frame clones and leaves some out. Seen here are more than 250,000 clones, around 90% observed once, and the top ten hold roughly 6.7%. Sequencing was done on a sample of peripheral blood. The receptors derive from a man aged 18 to 35 who had recovered from COVID-19.

The V call is TRBV25-1, the J call TRBJ2-2; D gene uncertain. V lost 0 bases to trimming and J lost 3 bases, with 11 bases between them. Per the germline V gene, CDR1 is MGHDK and CDR2 is SYGVNS. CDR3 length: 16 residues. Here the CDR3 DNA reads TGTGCCAGCAGTGAATACAGGAACGTCTACACCGGGGAGCTGTTTTTT. Translated, it gives CASSEYRNVYTGELFF.

The chain has TRBV12-3 or TRBV12-4 and TRBJ2-1; D may be TRBD1 (5 bases). The V end lost 0 bases, the J end lost 8 bases, and 8 bases lay between the germline ends. This CDR3 has 13 residues. The CDR3 coding sequence is TGTGCCAGCAGTTTAGCAGGACATTATGAGCAGTTCTTC. As protein: CASSLAGHYEQFF.

This chain connects TRBV29-1 to TRBJ1-1; no clear D gene. V was clipped by 7 bases and J by 1 base, with 16 bases between them. The germline V gene has CDR1 SQVTM and CDR2 ANQGSEA. CDR3 length equals 14 residues. This chain's CDR3 is CSAINGGQNTEAFF. CDR3 bases: TGCAGCGCCATTAACGGAGGGCAGAACACTGAAGCTTTCTTT.

The chain links TRBV5-4 to TRBJ1-1; the D gene is possibly TRBD1 (6 bases). Germline V gene data show CDR1 as SGHNT and CDR2 as YYREEE (reference sequence). CDR3 length equals 15 residues. V was shortened by 0 bases and J by 5 bases, with 14 bases between the two germline ends. The chain's CDR3 is CASSLGQGSVTEAFF. Here the CDR3 DNA reads TGTGCCAGCAGCTTGGGCCAGGGGAGCGTGACTGAAGCTTTCTTT.

The chain links TRBV7-8 to TRBJ1-1; D call uncertain. V lost 3 bases to trimming and J lost 2 bases, with 10 bases between them. The CDR3 totals 14 residues. Germline V gives CDR1 SGHVS, CDR2 FQNEAQ. The CDR3 region is CASSFLRRNTEAFF. CDR3 sequence (DNA): TGTGCCAGCAGCTTCCTTCGTAGAAACACTGAAGCTTTCTTT.

The rearrangement uses TRBV7-2 and TRBJ2-6; weak D call: TRBD1 (6 bases). This CDR3 has 16 amino acids. The germline CDR1 and CDR2 sequences are SGHTA and FQGNSA. V lost 3 bases, J lost 1 base, and 10 bases lay in between. DNA of the CDR3: TGTGCCAGCAGCTTCAGCACAGGGTCTGGGGCCAACGTCCTGACTTTC. Its translation: CASSFSTGSGANVLTF. Based on the CDR3 plus reference TRBV7-2 and TRBJ2-6, the full variable domain is GAGVSQSPSNKVTEKGKDVELRCDPISGHTALYWYRQSLGQGLEFLIYFQGNSAPDKSGLPSDRFSAERTGGSVSTLTIQRTQQEDSAVYLCASSFSTGSGANVLTFGAGSRLTVL.

The chain couples TRBV9 to TRBJ1-5; 7 bases are shared with TRBD1. The J segment lost 7 bases and the V segment lost 4 bases, leaving 11 bases of the junction unmatched. The CDR3 contains 15 residues. The germline CDR1 and CDR2 sequences are SGDLS and YYNGEE. CDR3 loop: CASSPQGTVNQPQHF. In DNA form, the CDR3 reads TGTGCCAGCAGCCCCCAGGGGACAGTCAACCAGCCCCAGCATTTT.

The chain has TRBV6-5 and TRBJ2-7, with D perhaps TRBD2 (5 bases). Germline V lookup: CDR1 MNHEY, CDR2 SVGAGI. Trimming shortened V by 6 bases and J by 2 bases, and 17 bases separated the two germline ends. This CDR3 region has 15 residues. Written as DNA, the CDR3 is TGTGCCAGCAGCCGAAACGGGGTCGAGCCCTACGAGCAGTACTTC. Its protein is CASSRNGVEPYEQYF.

This chain connects TRBV5-1 to TRBJ2-5; TRBD1 might be the D (5 bases). The germline V gene encodes CDR1 SGHRS and CDR2 YFSETQ. The CDR3 has 17 residues. The V gene lost 0 bases and the J gene lost 3 bases, with 18 bases spanning the gap. The CDR3 sequence: CASSLDRASGQKETQYF. In nucleotides, the CDR3 is TGCGCCAGCAGCTTGGACCGGGCTTCCGGACAAAAAGAGACCCAGTACTTC.

This clone showed up just once. This rearrangement joins TRBV19 to TRBJ2-1; 10 bases align to TRBD2. J was trimmed by 0 bases and V by 4 bases; bases with no gene match: 6. The germline V gene encodes CDR1 LNHDA and CDR2 SQIVND (reference sequence). The CDR3 has 17 residues. CDR3 in amino acids: CASSNRLAGSSYNEQFF. In DNA form, the CDR3 reads TGTGCCAGTAGTAACAGACTAGCGGGTAGCTCCTACAATGAGCAGTTCTTC. The full variable domain, with the rest looked up from reference TRBV19 and TRBJ2-1, is DGGITQSPKYLFRKEGQNVTLSCEQNLNHDAMYWYRQDPGQGLRLIYYSQIVNDFQKGDIAEGYSVSREKKESFPLTVTSAQKNPTAFYLCASSNRLAGSSYNEQFFGPGTRLTVL.

V gene TRBV19 combines with J gene TRBJ1-2; unclear D gene. The CDR3 is made up of 14 amino acids. Looked up from germline, CDR1 is LNHDA and CDR2 is SQIVND (reference sequence). Trimming cost V 4 bases and J 2 bases, with 11 bases left between them. The CDR3 coding sequence is TGTGCCAGTAGTACGGGATTTACAAACTATGGCTACACCTTC. Translating it yields CASSTGFTNYGYTF. The complete variable domain, with remaining parts taken from reference TRBV19 and TRBJ1-2, reads DGGITQSPKYLFRKEGQNVTLSCEQNLNHDAMYWYRQDPGQGLRLIYYSQIVNDFQKGDIAEGYSVSREKKESFPLTVTSAQKNPTAFYLCASSTGFTNYGYTFGSGTRLTVV.

A single count supports this clone. The chain joins TRBV6-6 to TRBJ1-4, with TRBD1 matching over 7 bases. The CDR3 length is 16 residues. V shed 3 bases, J shed 4 bases, and the junction held 8 bases outside the gene matches. Germline V gene lookup returns CDR1 MNHNY and CDR2 SVGAGI (reference sequence). CDR3 residues: CASSYGWDSVNEKLFF. The CDR3 region has the DNA TGTGCCAGCAGTTATGGCTGGGACAGCGTTAATGAAAAACTGTTTTTT.

The chain is built from TRBV7-2 and TRBJ1-2; 8 bases are shared with TRBD1. Germline-derived CDR1 and CDR2 are SGHTA and FQGNSA. The CDR3 is 16 residues long. V lost 2 bases to trimming and J lost 5 bases; unmatched junction nucleotides: 10. The CDR3 DNA follows: TGTGCCAGCAGCTTAAGAGTGGGACAGGCAGGTTATGGCTACACCTTC. Amino acid sequence: CASSLRVGQAGYGYTF.

The chain carries TRBV5-1 and TRBJ2-4, with TRBD1 matching 8 bases. The CDR3 extends over 19 amino acids. V trimming: 4 bases; J trimming: 1 base; junction bases outside the gene matches: 16. Per germline, CDR1 SGHRS and CDR2 YFSETQ. The CDR3 is CASSPMVQGANRAKNIQYF. CDR3 in DNA: TGCGCCAGCAGCCCGATGGTGCAGGGGGCGAATCGGGCCAAAAACATTCAGTACTTC.

A single count supports this clone. The chain has TRBV6-5 and TRBJ1-1; D unresolved. Trimming left V 8 bases short and J 4 bases short, with 11 bases between. Germline V lookup: CDR1 MNHEY, CDR2 SVGAGI. The CDR3 sequence is 12 residues long. Here the CDR3 DNA reads TGTGCCAGCGGCCGACGGAGCACTGAAGCTTTCTTT. It encodes CASGRRSTEAFF.

The J gene is TRBJ1-5, the V gene TRBV7-8; 8 bases are shared with TRBD1. There are 14 residues in the CDR3. With V trimmed by 3 bases and J by 7 bases, 5 bases remained unmatched. The V gene's germline CDR1 is SGHVS and CDR2 FQNEAQ. The CDR3 DNA sequence: TGTGCCAGCAGCTTCGAGCGGACAGGGCAGCCCCAGCATTTT. Encoded protein: CASSFERTGQPQHF.

This clone was seen a handful of times. This sequence joins TRBV7-9 and TRBJ1-4, with TRBD1 identical over 8 bases. The CDR3 length is 14 residues. The germline gives CDR1 SEHNR, CDR2 FQNEAQ (reference sequence). V lost 5 bases to trimming and J lost 10 bases; unmatched junction nucleotides: 9. CDR3: CASSAPGQDAKLFF. CDR3 in DNA: TGTGCCAGCAGCGCCCCGGGACAGGACGCAAAACTGTTTTTT.

The J gene is TRBJ2-1, the V gene TRBV6-6, with TRBD1 matching over 7 bases. Germline-derived CDR1 and CDR2 are MNHNY and SVGAGI (reference sequence). V gave up 2 bases and J gave up 8 bases; unmatched junction bases: 6. This CDR3 is built from 14 residues. The CDR3 nucleotides are TGTGCCAGCAGTTACGAGGGGGCCCGAGATGAGCAGTTCTTC. Translation: CASSYEGARDEQFF.

This chain uses TRBV5-4 with TRBJ1-2, with TRBD1 matching 12 bases. The CDR3 length is 14 residues. V dropped 4 bases and J dropped 8; count of bases not matched to a gene: 6. The germline V gene encodes CDR1 SGHNT and CDR2 YYREEE (reference sequence). CDR3 region: CASSARDRGRGYTF. CDR3 in DNA: TGTGCCAGCAGCGCTCGGGACAGGGGGCGCGGCTACACCTTC.

The rearrangement uses TRBV4-1 and TRBJ1-1; 10 bases are a match to TRBD1. Germline CDR1 and CDR2: MGHRA and YSYEKL. This CDR3 spans 15 amino acids. The junction had 6 bases not matched to a gene; V was cut back by 0 bases and J by 8 bases. CDR3 residues: CASSQDPGDRGEAFF. The DNA for the CDR3 is TGCGCCAGCAGCCAAGATCCAGGGGACAGGGGCGAAGCTTTCTTT.

The chain links TRBV12-3 or TRBV12-4 to TRBJ2-7; 8 bases are shared with TRBD1. The junction had 5 bases not matched to a gene; V was cut back by 5 bases and J by 5 bases. The CDR3 is made up of 13 amino acids. Here the CDR3 reads CASSRQGMNEQYF. In nucleotides, the CDR3 is TGTGCCAGCAGTCGACAGGGGATGAACGAGCAGTACTTC.

This chain joins TRBV18 and TRBJ1-3; the D is unclear. The CDR3 extends over 16 amino acids. Trimming stripped 0 bases from V and 0 bases from J, with 9 bases between. Looked up from germline, CDR1 is KGHSH and CDR2 is LQKENI. The CDR3 loop is CASSPPHGSSGNTIYF. CDR3 bases: TGTGCCAGCTCACCACCTCACGGGAGCTCTGGAAACACCATATATTTT.